This T cell receptor beta chain was captured in a study of blood T cell repertoires in COVID-19. About the study: Acute-phase and convalescent COVID-19 samples originated in the United States, Italy and Spain. T cells, B-cell-depleted T cells, or PBMCs supplied cDNA or gDNA.

In the original processing: Estimated nucleated cell counts came from reference gene primer amplification. Profiling relied on immunoSEQ multiplex PCR, and the TCRdb table lists in-frame clones only, not all of them. The D gene and trimming were derived from the DNA, and the V and J assignments and clone size from that table. This sample has around 80,000 clones, with more than 65% found just once. The germline gives CDR1 LNHDA, CDR2 SQIVND (reference sequence). Trimming cost V 4 bases and J 7 bases; bases outside gene matches: 9. There are 15 residues in the CDR3. The sample consisted of peripheral blood. This sequence originates from a man aged 80 or over with acute or convalescent COVID-19. The chain joins TRBV19 to TRBJ1-5, with 8 bases fitting TRBD1. The CDR3 sequence: CASSTTTGARQPQHF. Here the CDR3 DNA reads TGTGCCAGTAGTACCACGACAGGGGCGAGGCAGCCCCAGCATTTT.